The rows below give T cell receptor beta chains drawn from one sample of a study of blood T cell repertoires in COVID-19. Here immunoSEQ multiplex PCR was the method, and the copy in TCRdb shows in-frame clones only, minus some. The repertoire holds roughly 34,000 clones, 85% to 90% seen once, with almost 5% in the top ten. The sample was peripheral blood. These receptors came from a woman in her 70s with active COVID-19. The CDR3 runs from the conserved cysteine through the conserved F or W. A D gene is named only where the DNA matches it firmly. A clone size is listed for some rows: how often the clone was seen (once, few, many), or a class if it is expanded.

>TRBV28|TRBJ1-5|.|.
CATWTGGQPQHF
TGTGCCACCTGGACGGGGGGTCAGCCCCAGCATTTT
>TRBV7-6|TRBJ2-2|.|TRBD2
CASSPLALAGGPTGELFF
TGTGCCAGCAGCCCATTAGCGCTAGCGGGGGGGCCGACCGGGGAGCTGTTTTTT
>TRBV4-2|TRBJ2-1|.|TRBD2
CASSPATSGSYNEQFF
TGTGCCAGCAGCCCCGCGACTAGCGGCTCCTACAATGAGCAGTTCTTC
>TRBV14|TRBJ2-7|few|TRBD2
CASSRHGLAATYEQYF
TGTGCCAGCAGCCGACACGGTCTAGCGGCTACCTACGAGCAGTACTTC
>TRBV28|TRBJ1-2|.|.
CASSLPSGGNGYTF
TGTGCCAGCAGTTTGCCCTCCGGAGGGAATGGCTACACCTTC
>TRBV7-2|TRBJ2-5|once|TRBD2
CASSLRRGGETQYF
TGTGCCAGCAGCTTACGGCGGGGGGGGGAGACCCAGTACTTC
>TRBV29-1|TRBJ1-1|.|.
CSVALLNTEAFF
TGCAGCGTTGCCCTCCTGAACACTGAAGCTTTCTTT
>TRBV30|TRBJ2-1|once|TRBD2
CAWSEGLAYEQFF
TGTGCCTGGAGTGAAGGACTAGCTTATGAGCAGTTCTTC
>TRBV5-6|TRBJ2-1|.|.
CASSLSDIWGVPSKGEQFF
TGTGCCAGCAGCTTGTCTGACATCTGGGGGGTCCCAAGCAAAGGTGAGCAGTTCTTC
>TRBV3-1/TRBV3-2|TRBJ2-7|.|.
CASSLARTYEQYF
TGTGCCAGCAGCTTAGCGAGAACCTACGAGCAGTACTTC
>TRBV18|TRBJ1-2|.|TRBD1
CASSPTGAANYGYTF
TGTGCCAGCTCACCGACAGGGGCAGCTAACTATGGCTACACCTTC
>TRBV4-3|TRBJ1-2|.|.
CASSQEGRGNYGYTF
TGCGCCAGCAGCCAAGAAGGCAGGGGTAACTATGGCTACACCTTC
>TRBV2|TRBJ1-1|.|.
CASRASGRKTEAFF
TGTGCCAGCAGAGCCAGCGGGAGGAAGACTGAAGCTTTCTTT
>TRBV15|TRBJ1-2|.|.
CATSRSDRNYGYTF
TGTGCCACCAGCAGATCAGACAGAAACTATGGCTACACCTTC
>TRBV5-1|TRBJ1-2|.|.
CASSLGGGNYGYTF
TGCGCCAGCAGCCTAGGGGGAGGGAACTATGGCTACACCTTC
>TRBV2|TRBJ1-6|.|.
CASRPRAGGRNSPLHF
TGTGCCAGCAGGCCCCGGGCGGGGGGCAGAAATTCACCCCTCCACTTT
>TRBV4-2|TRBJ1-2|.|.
CASSQDRQGYNGYTF
TGTGCCAGCAGCCAAGATAGGCAGGGTTATAATGGCTACACCTTC
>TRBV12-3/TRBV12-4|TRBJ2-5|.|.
CASSLRGRETQYF
TGTGCCAGCAGTTTACGGGGTCGGGAGACCCAGTACTTC
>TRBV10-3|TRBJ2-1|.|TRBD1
CAISDGTGGGYEQFF
TGTGCCATCAGTGATGGGACAGGGGGCGGGTATGAGCAGTTCTTC
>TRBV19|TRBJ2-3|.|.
CASSTGGTDTQYF
TGTGCCAGTAGTACGGGGGGCACAGATACGCAGTATTTT
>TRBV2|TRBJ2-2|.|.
CASSARGGGELFF
TGTGCCAGCAGTGCGAGAGGGGGCGGGGAGCTGTTTTTT
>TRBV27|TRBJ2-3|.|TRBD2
CASSLWVAGGRSDTQYF
TGTGCCAGCAGTTTATGGGTAGCGGGGGGGCGTTCAGATACGCAGTATTTT
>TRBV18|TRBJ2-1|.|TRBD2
CASSPPTSGEQFF
TGTGCCAGCTCACCACCGACTAGCGGGGAGCAGTTCTTC
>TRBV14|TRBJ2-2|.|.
CASSPSRLTGGSGELFF
TGTGCCAGCAGCCCGAGTAGGCTGACAGGAGGAAGCGGGGAGCTGTTTTTT
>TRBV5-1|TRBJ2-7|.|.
CASRPLSGSEYEQYF
TGCGCCAGCAGGCCTCTTAGTGGGAGTGAGTACGAGCAGTACTTC
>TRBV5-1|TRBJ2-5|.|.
CASSLLGGRRGHQETQYF
TGCGCCAGCAGCTTGTTGGGTGGGCGGCGGGGTCACCAAGAGACCCAGTACTTC
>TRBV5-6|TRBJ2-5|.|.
CASSRAGYVGETQYF
TGTGCCAGCAGCAGGGCAGGGTATGTGGGGGAGACCCAGTACTTC
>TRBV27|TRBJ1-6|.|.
CASSFGRGYNSPLHF
TGTGCCAGCAGTTTCGGCAGGGGTTATAATTCACCCCTCCACTTT
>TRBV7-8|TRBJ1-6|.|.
CASSFRESQNSPLHF
TGTGCCAGCAGCTTCCGGGAGAGCCAAAATTCACCCCTCCACTTT
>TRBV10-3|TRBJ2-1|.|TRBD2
CAATGGLHNEQFF
TGTGCCGCCACGGGGGGGCTCCACAATGAGCAGTTCTTC
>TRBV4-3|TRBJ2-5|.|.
CASSQVRGETQYF
TGCGCCAGCAGCCAAGTTAGGGGTGAGACCCAGTACTTC
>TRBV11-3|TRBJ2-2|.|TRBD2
CASSLGLAGGHNTGELFF
TGTGCCAGCAGCTTAGGACTAGCGGGGGGACACAACACCGGGGAGCTGTTTTTT
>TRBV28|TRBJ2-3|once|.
CASSEQASPTDTQYF
TGTGCCAGCAGCGAACAGGCCTCTCCCACAGATACGCAGTATTTT
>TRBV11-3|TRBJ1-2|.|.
CASSLDSLYGYTF
TGTGCCAGCAGCCTGGACAGCCTCTATGGCTACACCTTC
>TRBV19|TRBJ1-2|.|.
CASSIDPSTGRNYGYTF
TGTGCCAGTAGTATAGATCCCTCCACAGGCCGCAACTATGGCTACACCTTC
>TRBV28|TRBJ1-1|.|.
CASSLFLSGNTEAFF
TGTGCCAGCAGCCTGTTTTTAAGCGGGAACACTGAAGCTTTCTTT
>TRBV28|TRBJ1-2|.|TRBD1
CASSGTGLSYGYTF
TGTGCCAGCAGCGGGACAGGGTTATCCTATGGCTACACCTTC
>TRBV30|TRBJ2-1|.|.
CAWKAGPYNEQFF
TGTGCCTGGAAGGCGGGGCCTTACAATGAGCAGTTCTTC
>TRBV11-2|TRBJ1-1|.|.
CASGSGTPAFF
TGTGCCAGCGGATCCGGGACACCGGCTTTCTTT
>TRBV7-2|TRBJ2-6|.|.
CASSLTGVSGANVLTF
TGTGCCAGCAGCTTAACAGGAGTATCGGGGGCCAACGTCCTGACTTTC
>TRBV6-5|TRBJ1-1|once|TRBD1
CASSRDRGPSTEAFF
TGTGCCAGCAGTCGTGACAGGGGGCCGAGCACTGAAGCTTTCTTT
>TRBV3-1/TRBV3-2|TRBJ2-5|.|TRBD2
CASSQESSGQETQYF
TGTGCCAGCAGCCAAGAATCTAGCGGGCAAGAGACCCAGTACTTC
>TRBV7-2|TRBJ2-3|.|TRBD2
CASSSPGGSSMDTQYF
TGTGCCAGCAGCTCTCCGGGGGGGTCGTCCATGGATACGCAGTATTTT
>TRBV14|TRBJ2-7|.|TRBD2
CASSQTVAGDYEQYF
TGTGCCAGCAGCCAAACAGTAGCGGGGGACTACGAGCAGTACTTC
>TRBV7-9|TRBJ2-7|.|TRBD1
CASSLGQGEIYEQYF
TGTGCCAGCAGCTTAGGACAGGGGGAGATCTACGAGCAGTACTTC
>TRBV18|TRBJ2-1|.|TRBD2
CASSPLVPGTSGDNEQFF
TGTGCCAGCTCACCACTGGTCCCGGGGACTAGCGGGGACAATGAGCAGTTCTTC
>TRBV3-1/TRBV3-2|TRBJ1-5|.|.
CASSQGGGPLNNQPQHF
TGTGCCAGCAGCCAAGGGGGAGGGCCCCTGAACAATCAGCCCCAGCATTTT
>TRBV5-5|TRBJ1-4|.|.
CASSAPHTATNEKLFF
TGTGCCAGCAGCGCCCCACATACCGCAACTAATGAAAAACTGTTTTTT
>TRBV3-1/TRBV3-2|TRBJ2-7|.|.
CASSQRDSIDEQYF
TGTGCCAGCAGCCAGCGGGACTCGATCGACGAGCAGTACTTC
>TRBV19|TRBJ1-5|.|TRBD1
CASSIRDRVPLRHQPQHF
TGTGCCAGTAGTATAAGGGACAGGGTCCCCCTCCGGCATCAGCCCCAGCATTTT
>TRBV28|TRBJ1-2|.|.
CASSEAHEGYTF
TGTGCCAGCAGTGAGGCCCATGAGGGCTACACCTTC
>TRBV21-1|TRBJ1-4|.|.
CASSLLFKGTGQSNEKLFF
TGTGCCAGCAGCTTATTATTTAAAGGGACAGGGCAATCTAATGAAAAACTGTTTTTT
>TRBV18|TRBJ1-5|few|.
CASSPQRGPGPQHF
TGTGCCAGCTCACCACAAAGGGGCCCAGGGCCCCAGCATTTT
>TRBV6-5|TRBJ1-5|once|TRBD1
CASSRGQGTNQPQHF
TGTGCCAGCAGTCGTGGACAGGGTACAAATCAGCCCCAGCATTTT
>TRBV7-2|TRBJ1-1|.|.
CASSNRGDTEAFF
TGTGCCAGCAGCAATCGGGGGGATACAGAAGCTTTCTTT
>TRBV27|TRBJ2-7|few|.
CASSTVAQISYEQYF
TGTGCCAGCAGTACAGTGGCCCAGATAAGCTACGAGCAGTACTTC
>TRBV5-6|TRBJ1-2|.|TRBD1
CASSSPGGGYTF
TGTGCCAGCAGCTCTCCAGGGGGTGGCTACACCTTC
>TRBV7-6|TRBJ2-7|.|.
CASSPRLAPYEQYF
TGTGCCAGCAGCCCCCGACTCGCCCCCTACGAGCAGTACTTC
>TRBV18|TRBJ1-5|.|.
CASSPRTDQPQHF
TGTGCCAGCTCACCACGCACAGATCAGCCCCAGCATTTT